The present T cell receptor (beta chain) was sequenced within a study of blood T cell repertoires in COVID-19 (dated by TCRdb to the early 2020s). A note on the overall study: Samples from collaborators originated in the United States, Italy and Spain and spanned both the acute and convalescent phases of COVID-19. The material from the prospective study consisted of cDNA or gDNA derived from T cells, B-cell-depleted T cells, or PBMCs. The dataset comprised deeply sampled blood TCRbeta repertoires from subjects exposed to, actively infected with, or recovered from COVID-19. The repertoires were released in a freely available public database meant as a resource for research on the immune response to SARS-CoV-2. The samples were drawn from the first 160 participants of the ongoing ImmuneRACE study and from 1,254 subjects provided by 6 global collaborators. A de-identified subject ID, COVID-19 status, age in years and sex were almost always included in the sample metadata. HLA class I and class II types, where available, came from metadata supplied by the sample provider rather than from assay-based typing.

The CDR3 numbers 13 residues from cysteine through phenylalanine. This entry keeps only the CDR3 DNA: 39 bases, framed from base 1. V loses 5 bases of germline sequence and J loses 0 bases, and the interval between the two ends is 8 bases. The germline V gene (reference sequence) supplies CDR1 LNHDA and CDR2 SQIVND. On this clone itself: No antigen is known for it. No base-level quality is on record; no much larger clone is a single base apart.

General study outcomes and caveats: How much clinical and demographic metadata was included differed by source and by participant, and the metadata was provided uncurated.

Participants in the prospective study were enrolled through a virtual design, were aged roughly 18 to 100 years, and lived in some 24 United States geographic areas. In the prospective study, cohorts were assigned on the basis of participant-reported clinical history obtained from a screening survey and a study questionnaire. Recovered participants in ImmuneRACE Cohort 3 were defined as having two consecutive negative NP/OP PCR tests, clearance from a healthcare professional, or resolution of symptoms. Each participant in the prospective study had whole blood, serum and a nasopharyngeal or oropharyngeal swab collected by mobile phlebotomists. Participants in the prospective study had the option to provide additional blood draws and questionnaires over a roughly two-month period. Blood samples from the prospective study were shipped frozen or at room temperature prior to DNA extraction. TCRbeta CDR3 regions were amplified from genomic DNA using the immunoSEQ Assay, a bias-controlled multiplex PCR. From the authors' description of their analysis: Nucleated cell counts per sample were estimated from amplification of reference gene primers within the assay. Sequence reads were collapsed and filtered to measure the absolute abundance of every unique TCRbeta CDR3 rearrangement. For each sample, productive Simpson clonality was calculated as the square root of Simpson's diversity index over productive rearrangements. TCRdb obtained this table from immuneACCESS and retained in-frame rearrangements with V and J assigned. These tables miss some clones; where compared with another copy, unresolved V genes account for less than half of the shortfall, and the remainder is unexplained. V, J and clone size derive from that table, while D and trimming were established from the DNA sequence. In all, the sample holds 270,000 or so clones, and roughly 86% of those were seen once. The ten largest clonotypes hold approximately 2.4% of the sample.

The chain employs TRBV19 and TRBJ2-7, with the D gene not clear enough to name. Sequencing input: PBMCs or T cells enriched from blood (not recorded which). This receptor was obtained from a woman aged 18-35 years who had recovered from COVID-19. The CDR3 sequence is CASSPTVSYEQYF. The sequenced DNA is TGTGCCAGTAGTCCCACTGTCTCCTACGAGCAGTACTTC.